A selection of T cell receptor beta chains follows, all from one sample in a study of T cells of healthy individuals. Using its own MiXCR run on the 5' RACE reads, TCRdb lists one record per CDR3 protein. The table shows 60,000 to 80,000 distinct CDR3 sequences, with roughly 16% occurring only once. These receptors all come from a human donor in good health. Both conserved end residues are part of each CDR3. The listing skips clone size in some rows; elsewhere it reads once, few, many or a size class.

few,TRBV28,CASSLGAPGETQYF
few,TRBV7-2,CASSLQGAKLFF
NA,TRBV10-3,CAIRPELGLGQKETQYF
NA,TRBV6-5,CASSYSAGLRSETQYF
NA,TRBV9,CASSPLYLRSTGELFF
few,TRBV5-6,CASSLGTGTNEKLFF
many,TRBV2,CASSALRTTNYGYTF
once,TRBV7-8,CASSLDRSPYQPQHF
few,TRBV9,CASSVKSGSGTGELFF
NA,TRBV4-1,CASSQDGPGGIADTIYF
many,TRBV4-3,CASSRAGRSYEQYF
NA,TRBV30,CAWSGRQGPLNQPQHF
many,TRBV7-2,CASSLREIGLVPYEQYF
NA,TRBV19,CASSMRTGGRETQYF
many,TRBV25-1,CASSGSQVYEQYF
NA,TRBV5-1,CASSLEAVYNSPLHF
NA,TRBV20-1,CSATDLAGDSRQFF
NA,TRBV20-1,CSASTGAQAQETQYF
few,TRBV20-1,CSARFGANTEAFF
NA,TRBV2,CASTESTPGSSYNEQFF
many,TRBV5-1,CASSDTITSDSNTGELFF
NA,TRBV11-2,CASSLGTGATGYTF
few,TRBV7-2,CASSLIPGAGDNTGELFF
many,TRBV3-1,CASSVLAGGGRQETQYF